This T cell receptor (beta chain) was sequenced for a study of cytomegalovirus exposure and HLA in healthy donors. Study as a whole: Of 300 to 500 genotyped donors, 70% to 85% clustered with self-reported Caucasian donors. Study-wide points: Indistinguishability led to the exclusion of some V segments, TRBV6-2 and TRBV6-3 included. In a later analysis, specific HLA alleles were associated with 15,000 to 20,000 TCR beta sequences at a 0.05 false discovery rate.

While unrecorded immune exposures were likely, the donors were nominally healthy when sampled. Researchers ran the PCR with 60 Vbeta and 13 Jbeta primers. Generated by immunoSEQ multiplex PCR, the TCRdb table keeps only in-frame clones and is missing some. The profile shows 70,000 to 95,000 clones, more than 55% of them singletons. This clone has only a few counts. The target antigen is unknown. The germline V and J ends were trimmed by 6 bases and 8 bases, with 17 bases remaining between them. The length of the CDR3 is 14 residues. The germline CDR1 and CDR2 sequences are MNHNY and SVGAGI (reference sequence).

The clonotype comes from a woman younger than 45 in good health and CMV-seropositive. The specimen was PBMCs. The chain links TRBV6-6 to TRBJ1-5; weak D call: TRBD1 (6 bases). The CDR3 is CASRKGQRKEPQHF. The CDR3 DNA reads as TGTGCCAGCAGAAAAGGACAGCGCAAGGAGCCCCAGCATTTT.